This TCR beta chain was found in a study of shared clonotypes between healthy human individuals. Sequencing used immunoSEQ multiplex PCR; TCRdb keeps in-frame clones, though not all of them. The sample contains about 1 million clones, about 77% of which appear only once. Material for sequencing was memory CD4+ T cells sorted from blood. Regarding subset: CD45RA-negative fraction. This sequence was found in a young man in good health.

This CDR3 reads CASSTTGYSNQPQHF. DNA for the CDR3: TGTGCCAGTAGTACGACAGGTTATAGCAATCAGCCCCAGCATTTT. This chain joins TRBV19 and TRBJ1-5, with a weak D call TRBD1 (6 bases). V gave up 4 bases and J gave up 0 bases, with 10 bases separating them. Germline lookup yields CDR1 LNHDA and CDR2 SQIVND (reference sequence). This CDR3 has 15 amino acids.